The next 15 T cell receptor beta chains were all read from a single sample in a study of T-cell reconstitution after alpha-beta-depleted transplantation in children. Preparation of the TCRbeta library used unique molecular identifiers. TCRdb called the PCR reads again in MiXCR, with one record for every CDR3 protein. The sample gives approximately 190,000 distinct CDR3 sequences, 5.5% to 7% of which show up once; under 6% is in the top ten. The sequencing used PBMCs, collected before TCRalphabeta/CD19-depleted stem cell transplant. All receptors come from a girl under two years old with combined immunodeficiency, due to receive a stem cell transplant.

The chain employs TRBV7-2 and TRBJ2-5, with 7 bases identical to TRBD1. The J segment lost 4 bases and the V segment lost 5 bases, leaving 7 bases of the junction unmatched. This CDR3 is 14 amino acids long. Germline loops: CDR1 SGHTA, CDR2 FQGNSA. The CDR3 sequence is CASSAGRGRETQYF. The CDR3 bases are TGTGCCAGCAGCGCCGGAAGGGGGCGAGAGACCCAGTACTTC.

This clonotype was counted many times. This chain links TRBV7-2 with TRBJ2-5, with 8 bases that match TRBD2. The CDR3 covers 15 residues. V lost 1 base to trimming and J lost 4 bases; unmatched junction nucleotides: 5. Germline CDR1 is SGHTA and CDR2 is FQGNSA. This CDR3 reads CASSLVGTRRETQYF. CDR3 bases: TGTGCCAGCAGCTTAGTCGGGACTAGGAGAGAGACCCAGTACTTC.

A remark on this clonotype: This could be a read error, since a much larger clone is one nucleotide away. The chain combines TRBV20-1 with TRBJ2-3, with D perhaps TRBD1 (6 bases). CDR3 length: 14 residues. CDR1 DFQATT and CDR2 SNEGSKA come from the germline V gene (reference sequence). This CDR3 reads CGASLTGSTDTQYF. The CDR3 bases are TGCGGTGCTAGTCTAACAGGGAGCACAGATACGCAGTATTTT.

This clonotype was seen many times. DNA of the CDR3: TGCAGCGTTGGACAGACGGGACTAGCGGGAGGTGGGGCTGAGTACTTC. It encodes CSVGQTGLAGGGAEYF. The rearrangement joins TRBV29-1 to TRBJ2-4; TRBD2 matches at 15 bases. The CDR3 extends over 16 amino acids. Germline CDR1 reads SQVTM; CDR2 reads ANQGSEA. The ends lost 4 bases at V and 14 bases at J; junction bases unmatched: 15.

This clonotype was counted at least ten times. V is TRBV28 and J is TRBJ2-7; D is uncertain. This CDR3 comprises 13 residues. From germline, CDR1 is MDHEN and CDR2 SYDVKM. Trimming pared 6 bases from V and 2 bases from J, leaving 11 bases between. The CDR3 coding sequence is TGTGCCAGCAGCGCCCTCGGAACCTACGAGCAGTACTTC. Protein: CASSALGTYEQYF. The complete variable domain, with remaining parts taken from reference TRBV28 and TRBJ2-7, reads DVKVTQSSRYLVKRTGEKVFLECVQDMDHENMFWYRQDPGLGLRLIYFSYDVKMKEKGDIPEGYSVSREKKERFSLILESASTNQTSMYLCASSALGTYEQYFGPGTRLTVT.

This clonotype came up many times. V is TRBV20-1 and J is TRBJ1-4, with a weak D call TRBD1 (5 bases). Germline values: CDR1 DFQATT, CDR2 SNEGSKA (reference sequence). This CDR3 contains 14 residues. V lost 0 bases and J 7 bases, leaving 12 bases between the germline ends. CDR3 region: CSARDQGLSEKLFF. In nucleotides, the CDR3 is TGCAGTGCTAGAGATCAGGGCCTAAGTGAAAAACTGTTTTTT.

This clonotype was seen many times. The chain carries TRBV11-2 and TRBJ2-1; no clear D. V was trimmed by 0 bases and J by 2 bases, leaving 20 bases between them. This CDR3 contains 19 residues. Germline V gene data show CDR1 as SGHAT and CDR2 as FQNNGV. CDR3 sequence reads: CASSLDQLSLGFTYNEQFF. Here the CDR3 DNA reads TGTGCCAGCAGCTTAGATCAGTTGTCGCTGGGGTTTACCTACAATGAGCAGTTCTTC. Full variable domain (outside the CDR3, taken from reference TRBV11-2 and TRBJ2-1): EAGVAQSPRYKIIEKRQSVAFWCNPISGHATLYWYQQILGQGPKLLIQFQNNGVVDDSQLPKDRFSAERLKGVDSTLKIQPAKLEDSAVYLCASSLDQLSLGFTYNEQFFGPGTRLTVL.

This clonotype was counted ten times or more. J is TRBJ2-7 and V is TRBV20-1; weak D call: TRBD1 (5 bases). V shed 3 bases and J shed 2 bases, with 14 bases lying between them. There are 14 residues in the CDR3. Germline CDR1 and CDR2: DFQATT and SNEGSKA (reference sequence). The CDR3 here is CSASGAESTYEQYF. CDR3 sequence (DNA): TGCAGTGCTAGTGGGGCCGAGTCCACCTACGAGCAGTACTTC.

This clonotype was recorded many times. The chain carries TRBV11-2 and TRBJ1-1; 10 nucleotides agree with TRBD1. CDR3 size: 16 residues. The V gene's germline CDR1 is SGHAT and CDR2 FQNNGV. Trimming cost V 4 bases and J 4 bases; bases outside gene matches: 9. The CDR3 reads CASSSEGTGASTEAFF. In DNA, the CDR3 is TGTGCCAGCAGCTCCGAAGGGACAGGGGCGTCCACTGAAGCTTTCTTT. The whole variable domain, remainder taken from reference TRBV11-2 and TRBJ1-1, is EAGVAQSPRYKIIEKRQSVAFWCNPISGHATLYWYQQILGQGPKLLIQFQNNGVVDDSQLPKDRFSAERLKGVDSTLKIQPAKLEDSAVYLCASSSEGTGASTEAFFGQGTRLTVV.

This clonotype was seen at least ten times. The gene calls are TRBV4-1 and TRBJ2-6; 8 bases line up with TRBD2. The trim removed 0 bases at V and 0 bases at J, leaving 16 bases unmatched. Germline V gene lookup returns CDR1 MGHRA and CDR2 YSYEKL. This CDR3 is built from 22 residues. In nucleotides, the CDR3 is TGCGCCAGCAGCCAAGATCTTTACACTAGCGGAACTGCTCCCTCTGGGGCCAACGTCCTGACTTTC. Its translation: CASSQDLYTSGTAPSGANVLTF.

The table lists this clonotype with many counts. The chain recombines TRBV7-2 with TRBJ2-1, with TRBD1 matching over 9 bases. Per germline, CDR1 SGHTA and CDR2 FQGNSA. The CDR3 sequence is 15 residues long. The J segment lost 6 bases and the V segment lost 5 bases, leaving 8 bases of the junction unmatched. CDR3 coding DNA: TGTGCCAGCAGCCGCGGACAGGGGAATAGCAATGAGCAGTTCTTC. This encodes CASSRGQGNSNEQFF.

The CDR3, as DNA: TGTGCCAGCAGTTCAACCGCCCCCGACTACTACCACGAGCAGTACTTC. This codes for CASSSTAPDYYHEQYF. V usage is TRBV12-3 or TRBV12-4 and J usage is TRBJ2-7, with D possibly matching TRBD2 (5 bases). The CDR3 consists of 16 residues. V lost 4 bases, J lost 5 bases, and 21 bases lay in between.

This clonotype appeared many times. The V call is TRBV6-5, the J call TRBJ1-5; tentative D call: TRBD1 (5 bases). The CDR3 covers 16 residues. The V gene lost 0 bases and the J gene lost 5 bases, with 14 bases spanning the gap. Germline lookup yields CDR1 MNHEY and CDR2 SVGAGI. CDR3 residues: CASSYSLSGSDQPQHF. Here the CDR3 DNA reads TGTGCCAGCAGTTACTCTTTATCAGGGTCGGATCAGCCCCAGCATTTT.

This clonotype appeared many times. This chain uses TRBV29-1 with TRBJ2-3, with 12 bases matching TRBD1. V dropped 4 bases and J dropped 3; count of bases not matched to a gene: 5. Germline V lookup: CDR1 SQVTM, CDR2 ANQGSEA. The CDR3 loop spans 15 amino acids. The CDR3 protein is CSVAGGQGATDTQYF. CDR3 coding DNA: TGCAGCGTTGCGGGGGGACAGGGGGCGACAGATACGCAGTATTTT.

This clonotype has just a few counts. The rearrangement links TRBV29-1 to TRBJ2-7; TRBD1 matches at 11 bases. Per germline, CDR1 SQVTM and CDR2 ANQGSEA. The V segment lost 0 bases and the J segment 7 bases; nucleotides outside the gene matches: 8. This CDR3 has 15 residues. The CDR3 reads CSVEDEGQGAWEQYF. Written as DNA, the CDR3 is TGCAGCGTTGAAGATGAAGGACAGGGGGCCTGGGAGCAGTACTTC.